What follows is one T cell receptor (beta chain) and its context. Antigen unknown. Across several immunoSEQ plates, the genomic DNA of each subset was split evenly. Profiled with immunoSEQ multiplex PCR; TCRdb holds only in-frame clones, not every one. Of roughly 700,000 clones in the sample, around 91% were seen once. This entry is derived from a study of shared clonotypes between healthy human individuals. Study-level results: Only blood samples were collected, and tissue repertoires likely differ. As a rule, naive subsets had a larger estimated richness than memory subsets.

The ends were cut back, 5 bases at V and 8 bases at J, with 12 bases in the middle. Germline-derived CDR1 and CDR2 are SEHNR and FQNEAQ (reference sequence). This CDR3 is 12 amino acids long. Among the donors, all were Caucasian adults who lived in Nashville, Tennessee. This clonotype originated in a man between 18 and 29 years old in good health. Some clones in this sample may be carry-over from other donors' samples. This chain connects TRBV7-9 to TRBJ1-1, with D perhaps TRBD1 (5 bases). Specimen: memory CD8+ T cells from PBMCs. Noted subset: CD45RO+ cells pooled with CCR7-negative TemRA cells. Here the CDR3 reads CASSPGTPEAFF. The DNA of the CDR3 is TGTGCCAGCAGCCCAGGGACTCCGGAAGCTTTCTTT. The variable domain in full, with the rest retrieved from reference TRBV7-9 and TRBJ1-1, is DTGVSQNPRHKITKRGQNVTFRCDPISEHNRLYWYRQTLGQGPEFLTYFQNEAQLEKSRLLSDRFSAERPKGSFSTLEIQRTEQGDSAMYLCASSPGTPEAFFGQGTRLTVV.